The clone carrying this TCR beta chain has a handful of counts. The record originates from a study of regulatory T cells in long-lasting Graves disease. Indicated time point: newly diagnosed GD, antithyroid drugs for less than 3 months. PBMC-derived RNA was used for the TCR library. Staff drew about 10 milliliters of peripheral blood into EDTA tubes. Construction of TCR beta libraries relied on iRepertoire HTBI primers and on Arm-PCR targeting CDR3 regions. Via MiXCR, TCRdb re-called the multiplex PCR reads, giving one row per CDR3 protein. The data show 350,000 to 400,000 distinct CDR3 sequences, 16% seen once. The germline V gene has CDR1 SGHTA and CDR2 FQGNSA. The junction had 8 bases not matched to a gene; V was cut back by 5 bases and J by 7 bases. The CDR3 spans 16 residues. These data are also associated with another study on T cells in Graves' hyperthyroidism and ophthalmopathy.

The clonotype originates from a woman in her late teens or twenties with Graves disease. This chain connects TRBV7-2 to TRBJ1-6; 10 positions agree with TRBD1. Sample: peripheral blood mononuclear cells (PBMCs), taken at new diagnosis, from a patient treated with antithyroid drugs. CDR3 bases: TGTGCCAGCAGCCCGGGGACAGGGGTGAGCAATTCACCCCTCCACTTT. This encodes CASSPGTGVSNSPLHF.